Each of the 22 T cell receptor beta chains below was sequenced from the same sample in a study of cytomegalovirus exposure and HLA in healthy donors. Vbeta (60) and Jbeta (13) primers were used in the PCR. The table came from immunoSEQ multiplex PCR; TCRdb's copy has only in-frame clones and leaves some out. Of approximately 69,000 clones in the sample, roughly four fifths were seen once. Sequencing was done on a sample of PBMCs. All receptors derive from a woman younger than 45 in good health and CMV-seropositive.

The V gene is TRBV5-1, the J gene TRBJ2-7; D is perhaps TRBD2 (6 bases). The CDR3 totals 14 residues. Germline assignment: CDR1 SGHRS and CDR2 YFSETQ. Trimming took 2 bases from V and 4 from J, leaving 13 bases between them. Here the CDR3 reads CASSFSGTAYEQYF. The CDR3 bases are TGCGCCAGCAGCTTTTCCGGGACTGCTTACGAGCAGTACTTC.

The V gene is TRBV29-1, the J gene TRBJ2-5, with TRBD1 matching over 7 bases. The end of the DNA is better explained by TRBJ2-7, so the J call may be wrong. The CDR3 runs 11 residues. The germline V gene encodes CDR1 SQVTM and CDR2 ANQGSEA. CDR3 DNA: TGCAGCGTTAAAGGGGGCGGCGAGCAGTACTTC. Protein: CSVKGGGEQYF.

The V gene is TRBV6-1, the J gene TRBJ2-1; 7 nucleotides align to TRBD2. The CDR3 runs 15 residues. V was clipped by 7 bases and J by 1 base; unmatched bases: 7. CDR1 is MNHNS, CDR2 SASEGT, per germline. The CDR3: CASIERDRSYNEQFF. CDR3 nucleotides: TGTGCCAGCATCGAGCGGGATAGGTCCTACAATGAGCAGTTCTTC.

This chain uses TRBV7-9 with TRBJ1-1; a possible D gene is TRBD1 (6 bases). The CDR3 length is 12 residues. CDR1 SEHNR and CDR2 FQNEAQ come from the germline V gene (reference sequence). V was cut by 6 bases and J by 4 bases, with 9 bases left in between. The CDR3 spells CASSPGATEAFF. CDR3 sequence (DNA): TGTGCCAGCAGTCCAGGGGCCACTGAAGCTTTCTTT.

This clone was counted once. V is TRBV30 and J is TRBJ1-3, with D uncertain. CDR1 and CDR2 from the germline V gene are GTSNPN and SVGIG (reference sequence). The CDR3 has 13 residues. Deletions cut 4 bases from V and 4 bases from J, with 11 bases between. The CDR3 nucleotides read TGTGCCTGGACAGTCCGACACGGAAACACCATATATTTT. Its translation: CAWTVRHGNTIYF.

A note on this clone: A read error may produce the germline difference seen at one junction end. The rearrangement links TRBV30 to TRBJ2-1; D is unclear. The CDR3 spans 13 residues. Germline CDR1 GTSNPN, CDR2 SVGIG (reference sequence). The CDR3 DNA reads TGTGCCTGGAGGGTAGACTCCCACAATGAGCAGTTCTTC. The encoded protein is CAWRVDSHNEQFF.

The rearrangement links TRBV6-5 to TRBJ2-3; tentatively, D is TRBD2 (5 bases). The CDR3 extends over 14 amino acids. The V gene's germline CDR1 is MNHEY and CDR2 SVGAGI. V lost 8 bases to trimming and J lost 4 bases, with 16 bases between them. The CDR3 coding sequence is TGTGCCAGCTCTGGCGCGAGGGCCTCAGATACGCAGTATTTT. This codes for CASSGARASDTQYF.

This clone turned up a few times. The chain is built from TRBV6-5 and TRBJ2-7, with D hard to call. This CDR3 contains 11 residues. Looked up from germline, CDR1 is MNHEY and CDR2 is SVGAGI. The V gene lost 8 bases and the J gene lost 6 bases, with 11 bases spanning the gap. The CDR3 sequence is CASGLAAEQYF. CDR3 DNA sequence: TGTGCCAGCGGTTTAGCCGCCGAGCAGTACTTC.

The chain recombines TRBV29-1 with TRBJ1-1; the D is unclear. This CDR3 spans 11 amino acids. The germline CDR1 and CDR2 sequences are SQVTM and ANQGSEA. V was trimmed by 6 bases and J by 10 bases, leaving 15 bases between them. CDR3 bases: TGCAGCGTAGTAAAGTACCGGGGAGCTTTCTTT. Protein product: CSVVKYRGAFF.

This chain joins TRBV5-1 and TRBJ2-7, with 8 bases lining up with TRBD2. The CDR3 consists of 16 residues. The J segment lost 7 bases and the V segment lost 2 bases, leaving 14 bases of the junction unmatched. Germline-derived CDR1 and CDR2 are SGHRS and YFSETQ. The CDR3 DNA reads as TGCGCCAGCAGCTTAAACGGCGGGAGGACCCCTACGGAGCAGTACTTC. Encoded protein: CASSLNGGRTPTEQYF.

V is TRBV28 and J is TRBJ2-7; no clear D gene. The germline CDR1 and CDR2 sequences are MDHEN and SYDVKM. The CDR3 is 19 residues long. V lost 6 bases and J lost 2, with 29 bases in between. The CDR3 here is CASSQTYYTVTTVAYEQYF. CDR3 DNA: TGTGCCAGCAGCCAAACCTATTACACCGTGACAACCGTTGCCTACGAGCAGTACTTC.

The chain joins TRBV7-3 to TRBJ2-7; D is possibly TRBD2 (6 bases). The germline CDR1 and CDR2 sequences are SGHTA and FQGTGA. The V end lost 1 base, the J end lost 3 bases, and 10 bases lay between the germline ends. The CDR3 length is 14 residues. The CDR3 sequence: CASSLMVGSYEQYF. In nucleotides, the CDR3 is TGTGCCAGCAGCTTAATGGTCGGGAGCTACGAGCAGTACTTC.

This clone appeared a single time. The chain has TRBV7-9 and TRBJ1-2, with D uncertain. The CDR3 sequence is 14 residues long. Trimming took off 6 bases at V and 2 bases at J, with 13 bases between the two ends. CDR1 SEHNR and CDR2 FQNEAQ come from the germline V gene (reference sequence). The CDR3 DNA follows: TGTGCCAGCAGTCCTGGACTGGGAAACTATGGCTACACCTTC. It encodes CASSPGLGNYGYTF.

The chain combines TRBV5-1 with TRBJ1-1; TRBD1 agrees at 8 bases. V gave up 4 bases and J gave up 1 base; unmatched junction bases: 6. The CDR3 sequence is 15 residues long. Looked up from germline, CDR1 is SGHRS and CDR2 is YFSETQ. The CDR3 sequence is CASSLPTGENTEAFF. CDR3 coding DNA: TGCGCCAGCAGCCTACCGACAGGGGAGAACACTGAAGCTTTCTTT.

The table lists this clone with a few counts. The V and J genes are TRBV7-2 and TRBJ2-7, with D possibly matching TRBD1 (6 bases). V dropped 2 bases and J dropped 2 bases, with 19 bases sitting between them. Germline loops: CDR1 SGHTA, CDR2 FQGNSA. This CDR3 has 17 amino acids. The CDR3 coding sequence is TGTGCCAGCAGCTTATATACCTCAGGGGATTTCCCCTACGAGCAGTACTTC. Translation gives CASSLYTSGDFPYEQYF.

This chain links TRBV28 with TRBJ1-1; tentatively, D is TRBD1 (5 bases). The V gene lost 1 base and the J gene lost 11 bases, with 11 bases spanning the gap. The CDR3 covers 12 residues. Germline loops: CDR1 MDHEN, CDR2 SYDVKM. Written as DNA, the CDR3 is TGTGCCAGCAGTTTATCGGGGGGAGGGGCTTTCTTT. This codes for CASSLSGGGAFF. The variable domain in full, completed from reference TRBV28 and TRBJ1-1, reads DVKVTQSSRYLVKRTGEKVFLECVQDMDHENMFWYRQDPGLGLRLIYFSYDVKMKEKGDIPEGYSVSREKKERFSLILESASTNQTSMYLCASSLSGGGAFFGQGTRLTVV.

The chain employs TRBV28 and TRBJ2-5, with 11 bases identical to TRBD2. Losses at the gene ends were 4 bases for V and 5 bases for J; bases not matched to a gene: 9. In germline, CDR1 is MDHEN, CDR2 SYDVKM. This CDR3 spans 16 amino acids. CDR3 amino acids: CASSSYSGRALETQYF. CDR3 nucleotide sequence: TGTGCCAGCAGTTCTTATAGCGGGAGGGCCTTGGAGACCCAGTACTTC.

There are a few counts of this clone. The chain joins TRBV5-1 to TRBJ2-3; a possible D gene is TRBD2 (5 bases). This CDR3 is built from 14 residues. Germline V CDR1 and CDR2: SGHRS, YFSETQ. Trimming pared 0 bases from V and 3 bases from J, leaving 8 bases between. In DNA form, the CDR3 reads TGCGCCAGCAGCTTGGACCGCGGGACAGATACGCAGTATTTT. Translation: CASSLDRGTDTQYF.

The rearrangement links TRBV6-1 to TRBJ1-5, with D maybe TRBD1 (5 bases). The CDR3 runs to 12 residues. Germline assignment: CDR1 MNHNS and CDR2 SASEGT. The CDR3 region is CACRVGNQPQHF. The CDR3 coding sequence is TGTGCTTGCAGGGTCGGGAATCAGCCCCAGCATTTT.

This clone was counted a single time. The genes are TRBV4-1 and TRBJ1-1; D is unresolved. The CDR3 consists of 14 residues. V was clipped by 4 bases and J by 0 bases, with 9 bases between them. Germline assignment: CDR1 MGHRA and CDR2 YSYEKL. The CDR3 DNA follows: TGCGCCAGCAGCCCCCCCCAGTTGAACACTGAAGCTTTCTTT. As protein: CASSPPQLNTEAFF.

The chain combines TRBV9 with TRBJ2-1; D is unresolved. V lost 0 bases to trimming and J lost 10 bases, with 8 bases between them. Germline CDR1 and CDR2: SGDLS and YYNGEE. The CDR3 is 12 residues long. The CDR3 here is CASSVDLGEQFF. As DNA, the CDR3 is TGTGCCAGCAGCGTAGACCTCGGGGAGCAGTTCTTC.

This clone has just a few counts. Other nucleotide sequences in the sample specify the same CDR3. In nucleotides, the CDR3 is TGCAGCGTCCAGGGGGCGGGTGGCTACACCTTC. Amino acid sequence: CSVQGAGGYTF. The chain couples TRBV29-1 to TRBJ1-2, with 8 bases identical to TRBD1. The CDR3 sequence is 11 residues long. J was trimmed by 7 bases and V by 6 bases; bases with no gene match: 4. CDR1 is SQVTM and CDR2 is ANQGSEA in the germline V gene.